This TCR beta chain is from a study of radiotherapy plus CTLA-4 blockade in lung cancer. Trimming took 4 bases from V and 9 from J; bases not matched to a gene: 11. This CDR3 has 16 residues. Germline V gives CDR1 LGHNA, CDR2 YNFKEQ. Clones were read by immunoSEQ multiplex PCR, and TCRdb kept only the in-frame ones, dropping some. This table holds roughly 25,000 clones, around 70% found once. This clone was recorded once. The sample here was peripheral blood, taken from a patient treated with radiotherapy plus ipilimumab. This sequence was found in a human donor with non-small cell lung cancer who had stable disease on radiotherapy plus ipilimumab. J is TRBJ2-2 and V is TRBV4-2; 10 bases line up with TRBD1. In nucleotides, the CDR3 is TGTGCCAGCAGCCCCACCCCGGGACAGGGGCGGCGGGAGCTGTTTTTT. It is translated as CASSPTPGQGRRELFF.